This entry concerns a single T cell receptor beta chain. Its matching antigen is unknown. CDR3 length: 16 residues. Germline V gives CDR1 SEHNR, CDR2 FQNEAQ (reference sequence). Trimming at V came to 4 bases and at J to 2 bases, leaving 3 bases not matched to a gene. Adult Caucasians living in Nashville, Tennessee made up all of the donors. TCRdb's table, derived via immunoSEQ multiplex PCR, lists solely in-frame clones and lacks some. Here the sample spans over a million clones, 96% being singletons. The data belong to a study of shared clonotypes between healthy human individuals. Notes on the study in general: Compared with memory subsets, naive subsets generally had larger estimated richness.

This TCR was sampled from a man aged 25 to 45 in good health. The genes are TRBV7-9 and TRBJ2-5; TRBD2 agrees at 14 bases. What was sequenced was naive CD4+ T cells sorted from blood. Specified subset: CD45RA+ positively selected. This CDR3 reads CASSSGLAGGQETQYF. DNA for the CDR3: TGTGCCAGCAGCTCCGGACTAGCGGGAGGACAAGAGACCCAGTACTTC.